One sample yielded the 4 T cell receptor beta chains listed below, sequenced in a study of shared clonotypes between healthy human individuals. Using immunoSEQ multiplex PCR, the repertoire was profiled, and TCRdb retains in-frame clones only, with some absent. Of about 560,000 clones in the sample, roughly 79% were seen once. Sequencing was carried out using PBMCs. The source of these receptors is a woman in her forties in good health. Some clones in this sample may be carry-over from other donors' samples.

This clone came up a few times. The chain employs TRBV2 and TRBJ1-5; D is unresolved. This CDR3 is built from 12 residues. V lost 0 bases to trimming and J lost 9 bases, with 6 bases between them. Germline V lookup: CDR1 SNHLY, CDR2 FYNNEI. CDR3 coding DNA: TGTGCCAGCAGTGAAGCCGGCGGGCCCCAGCATTTT. It specifies CASSEAGGPQHF.

The chain has TRBV19 and TRBJ1-5; D is unresolved. Trimming removed 4 bases from V and 0 bases from J, with 10 bases in between. This CDR3 is 15 amino acids long. Germline V gives CDR1 LNHDA, CDR2 SQIVND (reference sequence). CDR3 nucleotide sequence: TGTGCCAGTAGTACCCCCCAGGATAGCAATCAGCCCCAGCATTTT. It codes for CASSTPQDSNQPQHF.

This clone was detected only a few times. The chain recombines TRBV6-5 with TRBJ2-6; no clear D. The CDR3 spans 15 residues. The germline V gene has CDR1 MNHEY and CDR2 SVGAGI. Deletions cut 2 bases from V and 4 bases from J, with 9 bases between. The CDR3 region is CASSYTSAGANVLTF. The DNA of the CDR3 is TGTGCCAGCAGTTACACAAGTGCCGGGGCCAACGTCCTGACTTTC.

This chain connects TRBV18 to TRBJ2-7; TRBD1 agrees at 7 bases. From germline, CDR1 is KGHSH and CDR2 LQKENI. J gave up 0 bases and V 8 bases, and 7 bases lay outside the gene matches. The CDR3 contains 14 residues. The CDR3 loop reads CASRGQVPSYEQYF. As DNA, the CDR3 is TGTGCCAGCCGAGGACAGGTCCCCTCCTACGAGCAGTACTTC.